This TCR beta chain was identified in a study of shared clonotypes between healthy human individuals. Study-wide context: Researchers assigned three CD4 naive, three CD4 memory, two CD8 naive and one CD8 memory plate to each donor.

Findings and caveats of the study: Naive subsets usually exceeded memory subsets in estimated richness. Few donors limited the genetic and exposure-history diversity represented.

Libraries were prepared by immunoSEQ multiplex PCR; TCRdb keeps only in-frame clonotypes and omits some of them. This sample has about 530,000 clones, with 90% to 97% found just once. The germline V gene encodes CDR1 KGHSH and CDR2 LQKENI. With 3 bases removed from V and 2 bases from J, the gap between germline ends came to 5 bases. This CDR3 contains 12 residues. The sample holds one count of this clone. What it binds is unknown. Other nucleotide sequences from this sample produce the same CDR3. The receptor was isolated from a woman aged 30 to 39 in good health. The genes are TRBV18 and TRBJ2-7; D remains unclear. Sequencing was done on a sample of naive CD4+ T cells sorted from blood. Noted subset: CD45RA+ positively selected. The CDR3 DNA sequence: TGTGCCAGCTCACCTACAACCTACGAGCAGTACTTC. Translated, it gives CASSPTTYEQYF.